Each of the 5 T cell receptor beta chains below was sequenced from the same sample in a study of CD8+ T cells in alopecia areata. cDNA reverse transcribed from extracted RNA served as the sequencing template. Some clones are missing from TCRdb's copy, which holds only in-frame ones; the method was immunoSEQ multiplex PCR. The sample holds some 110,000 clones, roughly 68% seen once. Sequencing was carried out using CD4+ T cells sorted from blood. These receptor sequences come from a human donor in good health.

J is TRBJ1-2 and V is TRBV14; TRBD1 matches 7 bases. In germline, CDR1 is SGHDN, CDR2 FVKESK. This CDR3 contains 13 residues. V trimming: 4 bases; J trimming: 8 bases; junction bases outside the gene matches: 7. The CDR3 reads CASSPRGGIGYTF. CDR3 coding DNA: TGTGCCAGCAGCCCCAGGGGGGGCATAGGCTACACCTTC.

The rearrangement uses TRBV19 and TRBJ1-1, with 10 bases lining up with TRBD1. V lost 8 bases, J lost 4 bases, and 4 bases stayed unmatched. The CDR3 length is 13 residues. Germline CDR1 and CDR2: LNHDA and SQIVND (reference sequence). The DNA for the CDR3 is TGTGCCAGTGACAGGGGGCCTGGCACTGAAGCTTTCTTT. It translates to CASDRGPGTEAFF.

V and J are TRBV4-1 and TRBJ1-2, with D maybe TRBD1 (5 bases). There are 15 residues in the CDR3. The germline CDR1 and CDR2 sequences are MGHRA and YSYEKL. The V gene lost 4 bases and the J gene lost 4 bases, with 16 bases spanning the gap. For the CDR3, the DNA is TGCGCCAGCAGCCCAGAGACAGCCCTAGGCTATGGCTACACCTTC. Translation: CASSPETALGYGYTF.

CDR3 DNA sequence: TGCAGCGTTGGGGGCGCGGGCAAGACCCAGTACTTC. Protein: CSVGGAGKTQYF. The chain carries TRBV29-1 and TRBJ2-5; D assignment may be TRBD1 or TRBD2 (5 bases each). The V end was cut by 4 bases, the J end by 6 bases, with 12 bases between. Germline V gene sequence: CDR1 SQVTM, CDR2 ANQGSEA. The CDR3 loop spans 12 amino acids.

CDR3 loop: CASGLADRTNQPQHF. CDR3 sequence (DNA): TGTGCTAGTGGTTTGGCTGACAGGACCAATCAGCCCCAGCATTTT. The chain has TRBV12-5 and TRBJ1-5; a weak D match, TRBD1 (6 bases). This CDR3 is 15 amino acids long. From germline, CDR1 is LGHNT and CDR2 FRNRAP. V was pared by 1 base and J by 3 bases, with 10 bases between.